This TCR beta chain came from a study of cytomegalovirus exposure and HLA in healthy donors. For the study at large: A prior analysis found roughly 110 million unique TCR beta sequences from some 190 million T cells.

The primer mix had 60 Vbeta and 13 Jbeta primers. TCRdb's copy holds only in-frame clones and misses some; the assay was immunoSEQ multiplex PCR. Reported are roughly 120,000 clones; the ten largest clones contain over 0.8%. The study, taken as a whole, reports: With later analysis, a missense DCLRE1C variant became linked to TCR beta V- and J-gene trimming. Later, TCR association rates were found to vary by HLA locus, highest for DRB1 and lowest for HLA-C. Within an earlier analysis, most TCR beta V segments proved productive either about 87% or about 30% of the time.

A remark on this clone: The antigen remains undetermined.

Unmatched junction bases numbered 7, after V lost 8 bases and J lost 3 bases. The CDR3 extends over 13 amino acids. The germline CDR1 and CDR2 sequences are MNHNS and SASEGT. Sequenced: PBMCs. This chain links TRBV6-1 with TRBJ2-7; 7 bases line up with TRBD1. This receptor was taken from a man younger than 30 in good health and CMV-seronegative. For the CDR3, the DNA is TGTGCCAGCCTCCTGACAGGGTTCTACGAGCAGTACTTC. As protein: CASLLTGFYEQYF.